This entry lists 27 T cell receptor beta chains sequenced from one sample in a study of cytomegalovirus exposure and HLA in healthy donors. Researchers ran the PCR with 60 Vbeta and 13 Jbeta primers. The repertoire was sequenced with immunoSEQ multiplex PCR; TCRdb's copy has only in-frame clones and lacks some. The top ten hold roughly 2.5% of the sample, which has about 120,000 clones, approximately 80% seen once. Sequencing used PBMCs. These receptor sequences come from a female donor in good health and CMV-seronegative.

The genes are TRBV7-2 and TRBJ2-5, with D unclear. The CDR3 length is 12 residues. V shed 3 bases and J shed 5 bases, with 7 bases lying between them. Germline assignment: CDR1 SGHTA and CDR2 FQGNSA. The CDR3 DNA follows: TGTGCCAGCAGCTTTCCTAGGGAGACCCAGTACTTC. Protein: CASSFPRETQYF.

The rearrangement joins TRBV14 to TRBJ1-6, with D possibly being TRBD1 (5 bases). Per germline, CDR1 SGHDN and CDR2 FVKESK. V lost 2 bases, J lost 9 bases, and 11 bases lay in between. The CDR3 length is 14 residues. The CDR3 region has the DNA TGTGCCAGCAGCCAAACGGCAGGGCTTTCACCCCTCCACTTT. Translated: CASSQTAGLSPLHF.

In its sample, this clone was seen once. The chain joins TRBV7-2 to TRBJ2-5, with TRBD2 as a possible D gene (6 bases). Trimming took off 10 bases at V and 5 bases at J, with 20 bases between the two ends. CDR1 is SGHTA and CDR2 is FQGNSA in the germline V gene. This CDR3 region has 14 residues. The CDR3 here is CATARGAGGETQYF. For the CDR3, the DNA is TGTGCCACTGCACGGGGAGCGGGTGGGGAGACCCAGTACTTC.

The chain joins TRBV13 to TRBJ2-7; D might be TRBD2 (6 bases). The germline V and J ends were trimmed by 0 bases and 7 bases, with 13 bases remaining between them. Germline V CDR1 and CDR2: PRHDT, FYEKMQ (reference sequence). CDR3 size: 14 residues. CDR3 coding DNA: TGTGCCAGCAGCTTAGGGGGGGGTGTCTATGAGCAGTACTTC. Its translation is CASSLGGGVYEQYF.

The CDR3 DNA reads TGTGCCATTAGGGGACTAGCGGGCCGGGGTGAGCAGTTCTTC. Residues: CAIRGLAGRGEQFF. This chain links TRBV10-3 with TRBJ2-1, with 12 nucleotides matching TRBD2. The junction had 9 bases not matched to a gene; V was cut back by 9 bases and J by 9 bases. The CDR3 runs to 14 residues. Germline V gene data show CDR1 as ENHRY and CDR2 as SYGVKD.

The V call is TRBV7-8, the J call TRBJ2-2; TRBD2 matches 9 bases. The CDR3 loop spans 17 amino acids. Germline V gene data show CDR1 as SGHVS and CDR2 as FQNEAQ. Losses at the gene ends were 5 bases for V and 1 base for J; bases not matched to a gene: 8. The CDR3 protein is CASSGRSGGLNTGELFF. The CDR3 region has the DNA TGTGCCAGCAGCGGAAGGAGCGGGGGGCTGAACACCGGGGAGCTGTTTTTT.

The V gene is TRBV5-1, the J gene TRBJ2-3, with TRBD2 matching over 14 bases. The junction had 2 bases not matched to a gene; V was cut back by 4 bases and J by 4 bases. CDR3 length equals 15 residues. Germline loops: CDR1 SGHRS, CDR2 YFSETQ. CDR3 in amino acids: CASSATSGRADTQYF. The CDR3 DNA is TGCGCCAGCAGCGCGACTAGCGGGAGGGCAGATACGCAGTATTTT.

The chain is built from TRBV11-2 and TRBJ1-3, with D maybe TRBD1 (6 bases). Trimming cost V 2 bases and J 7 bases, with 15 bases left between them. The CDR3 totals 15 residues. CDR1 is SGHAT and CDR2 is FQNNGV in the germline V gene. The CDR3 sequence is CASSLWTDYGNTIYF. CDR3 DNA: TGTGCCAGCAGCTTATGGACAGACTATGGGAACACCATATATTTT.

This clone turned up a few times. The chain recombines TRBV4-3 with TRBJ2-7; unclear D gene. CDR3 length equals 13 residues. V lost 1 base, J lost 3 bases, and 7 bases lay in between. Germline V lookup: CDR1 LGHNA, CDR2 YSLEER. The CDR3 is CASSQVPGYEQYF. In DNA, the CDR3 is TGCGCCAGCAGCCAAGTCCCAGGCTACGAGCAGTACTTC.

The rearrangement joins TRBV4-3 to TRBJ1-2, with 8 positions matching TRBD1. The junction had 5 bases not matched to a gene; V was cut back by 1 base and J by 4 bases. This CDR3 contains 15 residues. Germline CDR1 LGHNA, CDR2 YSLEER. Written as DNA, the CDR3 is TGCGCCAGCAGCCAAGCCTTTACAGGGGGCTATGGCTACACCTTC. Its translation is CASSQAFTGGYGYTF.

The table lists this clone with a count of one. The chain has TRBV6-6 and TRBJ2-2; D gene ambiguous. Per the germline V gene, CDR1 is MNHNY and CDR2 is SVGAGI (reference sequence). The CDR3 runs 15 residues. Trimming left V 5 bases short and J 8 bases short, with 18 bases between. The CDR3 spells CASSIPLGARGELFF. CDR3 nucleotides: TGTGCCAGCAGTATCCCCCTTGGTGCGCGAGGGGAGCTGTTTTTT.

Here the CDR3 DNA reads TGTGCTAGTGGAAACAGGGTGGGGACCTACAATGAGCAGTTCTTC. It codes for CASGNRVGTYNEQFF. The chain links TRBV12-5 to TRBJ2-1, with D possibly matching TRBD1 (6 bases). This CDR3 has 15 amino acids. The V gene lost 6 bases and the J gene lost 2 bases, with 14 bases spanning the gap. Germline CDR1 reads LGHNT; CDR2 reads FRNRAP.

The chain is built from TRBV5-4 and TRBJ2-1; D is possibly TRBD2 (7 bases). Per germline, CDR1 SGHNT and CDR2 YYREEE (reference sequence). The CDR3 has 15 amino acids. Deletions cut 2 bases from V and 4 bases from J, with 13 bases between. CDR3 sequence: CASSFLGGAYNEQFF. The CDR3, as DNA: TGTGCCAGCAGCTTTCTGGGGGGGGCATACAATGAGCAGTTCTTC.

The chain joins TRBV6-5 to TRBJ1-6; D perhaps matches TRBD1 (6 bases). Trimming removed 6 bases at V and 7 bases at J, with 16 bases between. This CDR3 comprises 15 residues. Germline CDR1 MNHEY, CDR2 SVGAGI. The CDR3 reads CASSFASQGNSPLHF. The CDR3 region has the DNA TGTGCCAGCAGCTTCGCTTCACAGGGAAATTCACCCCTCCACTTT.

This clone came up a few times. V is TRBV4-3 and J is TRBJ2-6; perhaps TRBD1 as D (5 bases). The V end was cut by 3 bases, the J end by 0 bases, with 9 bases between. The length of the CDR3 is 16 residues. Germline V gene sequence: CDR1 LGHNA, CDR2 YSLEER. The CDR3 DNA reads TGCGCCAGCAGCCAGAACCAGGGCTCTGGGGCCAACGTCCTGACTTTC. Translated: CASSQNQGSGANVLTF.

J is TRBJ2-1 and V is TRBV11-1; 10 bases align to TRBD1. The CDR3 sequence is 16 residues long. Germline V gene data show CDR1 as SGHAT and CDR2 as FQDESV (reference sequence). The V segment lost 2 bases and the J segment 6 bases; nucleotides outside the gene matches: 7. The DNA of the CDR3 is TGTGCCAGCAGCTTAAACCCGGGACAGGGGACCAATGAGCAGTTCTTC. It yields the protein CASSLNPGQGTNEQFF.

The table lists this clone with a count of one. The chain links TRBV11-3 to TRBJ2-1; D is possibly TRBD2 (5 bases). The germline V gene has CDR1 SGHNT and CDR2 YENEEA. V dropped 2 bases and J dropped 0 bases, with 11 bases sitting between them. This CDR3 contains 16 residues. CDR3 in DNA: TGTGCCAGCAGCTTAAAGCGGACGAGCTCCTACAATGAGCAGTTCTTC. Its translation is CASSLKRTSSYNEQFF.

The V call is TRBV6-6, the J call TRBJ2-2; D not resolved. Trimming stripped 2 bases from V and 6 bases from J, with 7 bases between. The CDR3 length is 13 residues. Germline lookup yields CDR1 MNHNY and CDR2 SVGAGI (reference sequence). The DNA of the CDR3 is TGTGCCAGCAGTTACGTGGTAGCCGGGGAGCTGTTTTTT. Protein: CASSYVVAGELFF.

The sample holds a few counts of this clone. This chain links TRBV29-1 with TRBJ2-3; 10 bases agree with TRBD2. CDR3 length equals 12 residues. Germline V CDR1 and CDR2: SQVTM, ANQGSEA. Trimming cost V 6 bases and J 7 bases; bases outside gene matches: 4. This chain's CDR3 is CSVAGGRNTQYF. CDR3 coding DNA: TGCAGCGTAGCGGGGGGGCGGAATACGCAGTATTTT.

CDR3 protein: CASSLGLAVNEQFF. The CDR3 DNA reads as TGTGCCAGCAGCTTGGGACTAGCGGTTAATGAGCAGTTCTTC. The chain carries TRBV13 and TRBJ2-1; 11 nucleotides line up with TRBD2. The germline gives CDR1 PRHDT, CDR2 FYEKMQ (reference sequence). The ends lost 3 bases at V and 7 bases at J; junction bases unmatched: 2. CDR3 size: 14 residues.

The chain links TRBV18 to TRBJ2-5, with D maybe TRBD2 (5 bases). The DNA end is a closer match to TRBJ2-7, so the J assignment may be wrong. The CDR3 is 13 residues long. CDR1 and CDR2 (germline): KGHSH, LQKENI. The CDR3 nucleotides read TGTGCCAGCTCACCAAGGGAGACCTACGAGCAGTACTTC. Residues: CASSPRETYEQYF.

This clone was recorded once. The chain combines TRBV2 with TRBJ2-2; 11 bases are a match to TRBD2. V trimming: 7 bases; J trimming: 2 bases; junction bases outside the gene matches: 3. The CDR3 is made up of 15 amino acids. Germline V lookup: CDR1 SNHLY, CDR2 FYNNEI. CDR3 sequence (DNA): TGTGCCAGCAAGGGACTAGCGGCTAACACCGGGGAGCTGTTTTTT. Amino acid sequence: CASKGLAANTGELFF.

The CDR3 DNA follows: TGTGCCAGCAGCGTAGGAGCGGGGGAATACTACGAGCAGTACTTC. Its protein is CASSVGAGEYYEQYF. The rearrangement links TRBV9 to TRBJ2-7; 8 bases align to TRBD2. V gave up 0 bases and J gave up 3 bases; unmatched junction bases: 5. The CDR3 length is 15 residues. CDR1 is SGDLS and CDR2 is YYNGEE in the germline V gene.

This rearrangement joins TRBV29-1 to TRBJ2-7; 7 bases line up with TRBD2. The V and J ends lost 4 bases and 2 bases, in that order; junction bases with no gene match: 8. The V gene's germline CDR1 is SQVTM and CDR2 ANQGSEA. This CDR3 has 14 residues. CDR3 residues: CSVAPGGSTYEQYF. The DNA for the CDR3 is TGCAGCGTTGCCCCCGGGGGGTCCACCTACGAGCAGTACTTC.

J is TRBJ1-2 and V is TRBV2; D unclear. CDR1 and CDR2 (germline): SNHLY, FYNNEI. The CDR3 length is 11 residues. V was trimmed by 5 bases and J by 8 bases, leaving 9 bases between them. The DNA of the CDR3 is TGTGCCAGCAGTCCCCTCCGGGGCTACACCTTC. This encodes CASSPLRGYTF.

J is TRBJ2-5 and V is TRBV5-1; weak D call: TRBD1 (6 bases). V dropped 4 bases and J dropped 1 base, with 8 bases sitting between them. Germline values: CDR1 SGHRS, CDR2 YFSETQ. CDR3 size: 13 residues. In nucleotides, the CDR3 is TGCGCCAGCAGCCGGGACATCCAAGAGACCCAGTACTTC. Its translation: CASSRDIQETQYF.

The J gene is TRBJ1-1, the V gene TRBV9; TRBD1 agrees at 8 bases. The CDR3 contains 16 residues. After removal of 0 bases from V and 6 bases from J, the junction contained 10 bases not matched to a gene. The germline V gene has CDR1 SGDLS and CDR2 YYNGEE. Here the CDR3 DNA reads TGTGCCAGCAGCGTAGATGCAGGGGGCTTATTTGCTGAAGCTTTCTTT. Translated, it gives CASSVDAGGLFAEAFF. The full variable domain, its missing parts supplied by reference TRBV9 and TRBJ1-1, is DSGVTQTPKHLITATGQRVTLRCSPRSGDLSVYWYQQSLDQGLQFLIQYYNGEERAKGNILERFSAQQFPDLHSELNLSSLELGDSALYFCASSVDAGGLFAEAFFGQGTRLTVV.